This TCR beta chain was documented in a study of T cells in Graves' hyperthyroidism and ophthalmopathy. Between the trimmed V and J ends, which lost 3 bases and 4 bases, there was a span of 16 bases. CDR3 size: 15 residues. Germline V gene sequence: CDR1 MDHEN, CDR2 SYDVKM. RNA transcripts were the template for amplifying TCR beta CDR3 regions. When the TCR CDR3 underwent first-round RT-PCR, the HTBI primer set was used. TCRdb independently ran MiXCR on the multiplex PCR reads; one entry per CDR3 protein. This table has a few hundred thousand distinct CDR3 sequences, 15% to 18% appearing once. This clonotype was recorded at least ten times. Its specificity is not known. Points from the study as a whole: Before onset, by a median of approximately 5.9 months, the model predicted ophthalmopathy. Blood also contained most expanded thyroid clonotypes above 0.001.

Graves' hyperthyroidism is called stable when ophthalmopathy does not progress within 18 months. The sample taken for sequencing was blood. The rearrangement links TRBV28 to TRBJ2-7; D might be TRBD1 (6 bases). The clonotype comes from a woman in her 30s with Graves' hyperthyroidism. The CDR3 loop is CASSFSRGVGYEQYF. The CDR3 DNA sequence: TGTGCCAGCAGTTTTAGCAGGGGAGTAGGTTACGAGCAGTACTTC.